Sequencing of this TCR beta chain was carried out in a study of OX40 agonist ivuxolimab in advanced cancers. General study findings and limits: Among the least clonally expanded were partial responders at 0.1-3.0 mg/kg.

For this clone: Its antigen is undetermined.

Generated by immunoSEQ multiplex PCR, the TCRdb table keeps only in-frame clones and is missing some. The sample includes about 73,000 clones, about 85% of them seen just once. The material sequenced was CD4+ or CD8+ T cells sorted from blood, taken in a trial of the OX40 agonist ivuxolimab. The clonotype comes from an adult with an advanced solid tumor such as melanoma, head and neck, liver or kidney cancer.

CDR3 loop: CASSLSTAALVYGYTF. CDR3 nucleotides: TGTGCCAGCAGCTTATCGACAGCAGCCTTGGTCTATGGCTACACCTTC. The chain has TRBV7-2 and TRBJ1-2; D possibly corresponds to TRBD1 (5 bases). This CDR3 spans 16 amino acids. V was trimmed by 2 bases and J by 4 bases, leaving 17 bases between them. The germline V gene encodes CDR1 SGHTA and CDR2 FQGNSA.